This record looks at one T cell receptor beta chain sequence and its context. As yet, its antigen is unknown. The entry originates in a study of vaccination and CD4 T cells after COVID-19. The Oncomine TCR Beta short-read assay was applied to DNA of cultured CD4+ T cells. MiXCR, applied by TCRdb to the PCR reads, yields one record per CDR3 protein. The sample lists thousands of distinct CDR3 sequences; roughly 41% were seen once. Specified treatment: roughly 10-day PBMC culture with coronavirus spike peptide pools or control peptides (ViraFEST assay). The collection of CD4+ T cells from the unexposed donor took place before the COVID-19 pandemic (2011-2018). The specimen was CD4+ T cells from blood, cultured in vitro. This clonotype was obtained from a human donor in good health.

The CDR3 region has the DNA TGCAGTGCTAGGAGTAGGGGTAGAGGGGACATCTACGAGCAGTACTTC. As protein: CSARSRGRGDIYEQYF. The rearrangement joins TRBV20-1 to TRBJ2-7, with TRBD1 as a possible D gene (6 bases). Trimming removed 3 bases from V and 3 bases from J, with 21 bases in between. The CDR3 is 16 residues long. Germline V gives CDR1 DFQATT, CDR2 SNEGSKA (reference sequence).